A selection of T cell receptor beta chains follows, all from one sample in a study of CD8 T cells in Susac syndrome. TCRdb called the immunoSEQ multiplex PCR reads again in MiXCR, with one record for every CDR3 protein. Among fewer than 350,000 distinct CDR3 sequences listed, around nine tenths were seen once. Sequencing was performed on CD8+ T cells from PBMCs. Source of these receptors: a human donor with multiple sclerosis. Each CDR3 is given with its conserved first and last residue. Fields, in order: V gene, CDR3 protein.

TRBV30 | CAWDSPGSDSNQPQHF
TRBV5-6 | CASSLAASSGSTVEQFF
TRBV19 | CATRTGIGYTF
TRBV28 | CASSTRDSTPYEQYF
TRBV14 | CASSRGPTSGATSSYNEQFF
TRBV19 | CASSIWDSQNQPQHF
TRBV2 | CATRPGQGAVSYEQYF
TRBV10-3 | CAIRPDRGQPQHF
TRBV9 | CASSPPSGSSYNEQFF
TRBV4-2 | CASSPGRSSYEQYF
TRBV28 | CASSSRGLSSYEQYF
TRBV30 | CAYRDIINEQYF
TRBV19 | CASSEWVNEQFF
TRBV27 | CASSSRSVLNTEAFF
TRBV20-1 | CSARDLSFNQPQHF
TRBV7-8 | CASSPWTDADTQYF
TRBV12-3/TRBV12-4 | CASSSRGGAADTQYF
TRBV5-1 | CASSLAVGASGANVLTF
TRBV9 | CASSVKRGNEQFF
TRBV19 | CASSIALTGTTEAFF
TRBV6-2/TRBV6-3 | CASSIVPGTGVNQPQHF
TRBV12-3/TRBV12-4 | CASSAPGLAGPATDTQYF
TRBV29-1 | CSVEDRGQSSYEQYF
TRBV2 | CASSSDQGLSGDTQYF
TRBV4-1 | CASSQVDPGGYEQYF
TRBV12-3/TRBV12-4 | CASSSTGPQETQYF
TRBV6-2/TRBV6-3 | CASSYSAAANQPQHF
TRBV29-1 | CSVDPLSYNEQFF
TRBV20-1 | CSATDSWTEAFF
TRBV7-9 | CASSPKTGIHNEQFF
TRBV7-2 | CASSPTSMADTQYF
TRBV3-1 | CASSQDWGRTGELFF
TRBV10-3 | CAIRELLTGGYGYTF
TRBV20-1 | CSARDIAGDPYEQYF
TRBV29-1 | CSVVGIGRPYNEQFF
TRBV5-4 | CASSLRQGTKNIQYF
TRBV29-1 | CSAAGGGEQYF
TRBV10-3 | CAISELQVTGDTEVFF
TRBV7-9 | CASSLTGPNTGELFF
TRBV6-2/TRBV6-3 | CASRPYNDEAFF
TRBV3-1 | CASSQDFRDRGRGYTF
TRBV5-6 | CASSLSTSGRAGELFF
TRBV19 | CASRPTSSGAAYEQYF
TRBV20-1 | CSASQEWSGNQPQHF
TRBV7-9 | CASVVNTGELFF
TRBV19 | CASSIRDSGANVLTF
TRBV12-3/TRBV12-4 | CASSSVIGSANTGELFF
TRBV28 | CASSLSIGGNTEAFF
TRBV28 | CASRLTGTGSGETQYF
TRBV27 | CASSRLGGATDTQYF
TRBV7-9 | CASSAPLAGLSYNEQFF
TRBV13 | CASSLREATNNEQFF
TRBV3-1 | CASSQDEGGRGAFYEQYF
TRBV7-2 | CASSLLGGQGGEKLFF
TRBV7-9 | CASSLVDLEGGFGYTF
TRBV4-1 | CASSQVQYREQYF
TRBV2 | CASKEDISYEQYF